This T cell receptor beta chain derives from a study of shared clonotypes between healthy human individuals. Study-wide findings and caveats: Only blood was sampled, and tissue TCR repertoires likely differ from blood ones. An effect of sequencing depth on clonotype sharing among donors was expected.

The germline gives CDR1 LNHNV, CDR2 YYDKDF (reference sequence). V shed 0 bases and J 0 bases; nucleotides not matched to a gene: 10. The CDR3 has 20 residues. Method: immunoSEQ multiplex PCR; TCRdb's copy keeps in-frame clones and lacks some. This table holds over a million clones, 98% found once. CD4+ cell separation produced CD45RA+ naive and CD45RA-negative memory subsets. Of note for this clone: The target antigen is unknown.

The V gene is TRBV15, the J gene TRBJ2-6; 8 nucleotides match TRBD1. Sequenced: naive CD4+ T cells sorted from blood. Subset noted: CD45RA+ positively selected. This TCR was sampled from a man aged 25 to 40 in good health. The CDR3: CATSRDVLGDRFSGANVLTF. CDR3 in DNA: TGTGCCACCAGCAGAGATGTGTTAGGGGACAGGTTCTCTGGGGCCAACGTCCTGACTTTC. The full variable domain, its missing parts supplied by reference TRBV15 and TRBJ2-6, is DAMVIQNPRYQVTQFGKPVTLSCSQTLNHNVMYWYQQKSSQAPKLLFHYYDKDFNNEADTPDNFQSRRPNTSFCFLDIRSPGLGDTAMYLCATSRDVLGDRFSGANVLTFGAGSRLTVL.